The entry below describes one T cell receptor (beta chain). Its antigen specificity is not known. The input lacks base qualities; no much larger clone sits a single base away. The 40 or so donors, aged roughly 6 to 95 years, were systemically healthy Caucasian individuals from Russia. Each donor gave around 9.9 milliliters of peripheral blood, collected into EDTA-treated Vacutainer tubes. Ficoll-Paque density-gradient centrifugation was used to isolate PBMCs, with at least 6 million per sample. Total RNA was extracted from PBMCs with Trizol reagent, with at least 6 micrograms obtained per sample. For every donor, flow cytometry on a PBMC aliquot measured the percentage of naive CD45RAhigh/CD27high T cells. The sample belongs to a study of blood T cells in healthy people across ages (dated by TCRdb to between 2014 and 2016). The study in broad terms: In model experiments, template switching captured about one uniquely barcoded TCR beta cDNA molecule for every two T cells. The study analyzed two additional independent replicas of 1 million unique cDNA reads from the same blood draw for two donors, one aged 18 to 30 and one aged 80 or older. Donors of different ages were randomly distributed across sequencing lanes to avoid experimental bias. The donors were divided into four age groups: young (average approximately 17 years), middle-aged (roughly 40), aged (roughly 60) and long-lived (around 87). To track age-related changes in TCR beta repertoire diversity, the study relied on deep sequencing normalized with unique cDNA molecular identifiers. What the research found in general, with its limitations: Compared with the aged group, the long-lived group had more naive CD4+ T cells, fewer expanded clones and increased TCR diversity, a pattern suggesting age selection. Conclusive comparison of naive and antigen-experienced compartments was prevented by the profiling of bulk unsorted PBMCs. Because the CMV infection status of the donors was unknown, age-related changes in expanded clonotypes may potentially have been confounded. The percentage of naive T cells measured by flow cytometry correlated strongly with observed TCR beta diversity. Observed TCR beta diversity per million T cells fell roughly linearly with age, and a significant reduction was already apparent by age around 40. Estimates of total diversity from one million sequenced T cells were regarded as lower bounds and underestimates.

The library came from 5' RACE. Sequencing relied on an Illumina HiSeq 2500. A second PCR of about 6 to 11 cycles was run with a J-beta primer mix and a sample-barcoded 5' primer. Each TCR beta cDNA molecule received a unique molecular identifier from a template-switch 5' adaptor carrying 12 random nucleotides. Each sample yielded at least 2.5 million CDR3-containing paired-end reads. All of the RNA was converted into first-strand cDNA using the Mint cDNA synthesis kit, with a TRBC-specific oligonucleotide serving as the primer. All cDNA was treated with uracil-DNA glycosylase and then went through a first 18-cycle PCR with the universal primers M1SS and BC2_uni_R. From the authors' description of their analysis: For normalization, 1 million high-quality reads were randomly selected from each sample, with every read carrying a distinct molecular identifier. Instead of being binned into consensus sequences, reads that shared molecular identifiers were thrown out. MiTCR, run with a Q25 quality threshold and the strictest error-elimination algorithm, handled CDR3 identification, clonotype clustering and error correction. A nonparametric unseen species model with Euler transformation was used to estimate lower-bound total TCR beta diversity. In TCRdb, the public reads were trimmed at Q25 with fastp and aligned with MiXCR, with productive beta chains retained. Identical CDR3 proteins give one entry, which carries the most common genes and DNA. TCRdb's processing, not the authors', yielded these V and J calls. This sample is represented by hundreds of thousands of distinct CDR3 sequences; roughly 43% of them were singletons. The top ten clones comprise less than 25% of the sample.

The germline V gene (reference sequence) supplies CDR1 DFQATT and CDR2 SNEGSKA. The CDR3 runs 13 amino acids, cysteine and phenylalanine included. Just the 39-base CDR3 DNA is kept, in frame starting at base 1. The sample taken for sequencing was blood. This clonotype originated in a woman aged 60-75 years in good health. The chain uses TRBV20-1 and TRBJ2-5, with 7 central nucleotides matching TRBD2. The base sequence is TGCAGGGTGACTAGCAGGGTTGGAGAGACCCAGTACTTC. This is translated as CRVTSRVGETQYF.